The TCR beta chain under discussion was sequenced for a study of T-cell reconstitution after alpha-beta-depleted transplantation in children. Unique molecular identifiers were incorporated when the TCRbeta library was constructed. TCRdb redid the calling of the PCR reads with MiXCR, one entry per CDR3 protein. The sample includes about 980,000 distinct CDR3 sequences, about 29% of them seen just once. General study points: The study traced high day-60 TCRbeta diversity in some patients to surviving recipient T cells and thymic progenitors.

The V gene lost 4 bases and the J gene lost 5 bases, with 12 bases spanning the gap. CDR3 length: 13 amino acids. From germline, CDR1 is SGHRS and CDR2 YFSETQ. On this clonotype: What it binds is unknown.

This sample comprised PBMCs, mostly from graft donor cells, obtained 360 days after TCRalphabeta/CD19-depleted stem cell transplant. The receptor was isolated from a boy younger than two who had a stem cell transplant for SCID, so the T cells may come from the graft donor. V usage is TRBV5-1 and J usage is TRBJ1-1; possibly TRBD1 for D (6 bases). The CDR3 bases are TGCGCCAGCAGCACCGAAGGGGGGACTGAAGCTTTCTTT. This codes for CASSTEGGTEAFF.